The rows below give T cell receptor beta chains drawn from one sample of a study of T cells after somatic rescue of genetic block. Sequencing was performed with immunoSEQ multiplex PCR; in TCRdb, only in-frame clones are kept and a portion is missing. The repertoire holds about 88,000 clones, just under 90% seen once, with around 1.6% in the top ten. Sequenced: peripheral blood mononuclear cells (PBMCs). The receptors were sampled from a woman aged 18-29 years. Each CDR3 is given with its conserved first and last residue. The size of a clone is reported for some rows only, either as once, few or many, or as a class for expanded clones.

abundance,len,v_gene,j_gene,CDR3aa
.,16,TRBV27,TRBJ2-2,CASSLSPGTNTGELFF
.,13,TRBV2,TRBJ2-5,CACNRQKQETQYF
.,14,TRBV6-6,TRBJ2-7,CASSQGQHSDEQYF
.,15,TRBV27,TRBJ1-1,CASSPRAGGGTEAFF
.,12,TRBV23-1,TRBJ2-3,CASSLMEDTQYF
.,16,TRBV19,TRBJ1-2,CASTPSWPGLNYGYTF
.,15,TRBV6-6,TRBJ2-3,CASSSSEPSGVTQYF
.,13,TRBV6-1,TRBJ2-7,CASSEAGGWFLYF
few,17,TRBV11-3,TRBJ2-3,CASSSPGLAGITDTQYF
.,15,TRBV28,TRBJ1-1,CASRGRQGWNTEAFF
.,15,TRBV5-1,TRBJ2-1,CASSLRSGGEWEQFF
once,15,TRBV10-3,TRBJ2-7,CAISESGQTNYEQYF
.,15,TRBV19,TRBJ1-5,CASSIVGQANQPQHF
few,14,TRBV4-2,TRBJ1-1,CASSLDRWNTEAFF
.,14,TRBV2,TRBJ2-2,CASNLWGQTGELFF
.,15,TRBV4-2,TRBJ1-5,CASSYDRLSNQPQHF
.,15,TRBV5-1,TRBJ2-5,CASSLRGSTVETQYF
.,16,TRBV6-6,TRBJ2-7,CASSYSQSGHSYEQYF
.,18,TRBV28,TRBJ2-3,CASINPTFTSGRSDTQYF
.,15,TRBV18,TRBJ1-1,CASSQATGAGTEAFF
.,11,TRBV29-1,TRBJ1-2,CSVERGYGYTF
.,14,TRBV7-2,TRBJ1-4,CASGSTRGDEKLFF
.,15,TRBV5-1,TRBJ1-1,CASSPPGPLGTEAFF
.,12,TRBV6-5,TRBJ2-7,CASWTVSYEQYF
once,15,TRBV4-1,TRBJ2-7,CASSHGGRGSYEQYF
.,20,TRBV13,TRBJ2-5,CASSLDLGVRTSETQETQYF
.,16,TRBV4-1,TRBJ1-2,CASSQLSVAANYGYTF
few,13,TRBV5-1,TRBJ2-7,CASSWGTGAEQYF
.,15,TRBV5-5,TRBJ1-5,CASSERGGPNQPQHF
.,18,TRBV5-4,TRBJ1-5,CASSLGSGGEYSNQPQHF
.,14,TRBV6-1,TRBJ2-1,CASSDSGRGNEQFF
.,14,TRBV11-1,TRBJ2-2,CASRGRDYTGELFF
.,13,TRBV6-6,TRBJ1-1,CASSNKLLRGGFF
.,15,TRBV5-6,TRBJ2-3,CASSLGGLSTDTQYF
once,16,TRBV19,TRBJ2-2,CASSMVQGAPTGELFF
.,13,TRBV27,TRBJ1-2,CASSLSGGGGYTF
.,16,TRBV5-1,TRBJ2-1,CASSLAPGQLGGEQFF